The clone carrying this T cell receptor beta chain was recorded at least ten times. Its antigen remains unidentified. The sample belongs to a study of response to subunit inactivated influenza vaccine. TCRdb processed the RT-PCR reads anew with MiXCR; each CDR3 protein has one entry. Among about 580,000 distinct CDR3 sequences listed, 14% were seen once. General observations from the study: Few additional T cells are recruited per seasonal influenza vaccination, authors suggested.

CDR3 length: 13 residues. The V and J ends lost 3 bases and 3 bases respectively, with 9 bases between them. This clonotype was sampled from a man aged 50-60 years who received an inactivated influenza vaccine. V gene TRBV12-3 or TRBV12-4 combines with J gene TRBJ2-7; the D gene is possibly TRBD2 (5 bases). Source: PBMCs from blood, taken 11 to 12 days after vaccination. CDR3 DNA sequence: TGTGCCAGCAGTTTGAGGGTCTTCTACGAGCAGTACTTC. Amino acids: CASSLRVFYEQYF.